These 5 T cell receptor beta chains were all obtained from the same sample, sequenced in a study of CD8 T cells in ankylosing spondylitis. Regarding the study as a whole: What seemed typical of ankylosing spondylitis blood was a TCR beta motif built from several highly homologous variants.

Antigen specificity for these receptors is unknown. TCRdb used MiXCR to reprocess the 5' RACE reads, holding one entry per CDR3 protein. The repertoire holds more than 600,000 distinct CDR3 sequences, with around 19% as singletons. Specimen: blood, either unsorted or a sorted T cell fraction (not recorded which). Receptors originate from a male donor with ankylosing spondylitis.

A few counts support this clonotype. The chain recombines TRBV5-1 with TRBJ1-2, with a possible D match to TRBD1 (5 bases). Trimming cost V 4 bases and J 6 bases, with 16 bases left between them. This CDR3 spans 14 amino acids. CDR1 is SGHRS, CDR2 YFSETQ, per germline. The CDR3 bases are TGCGCCAGCAGCACGACCCCGGGGCGGGATGGCTACACCTTC. Amino acids: CASSTTPGRDGYTF.

The chain links TRBV7-2 to TRBJ2-3, with no clear D. Germline V gene lookup returns CDR1 SGHTA and CDR2 FQGNSA. Trimming shortened V by 1 base and J by 4 bases, and 6 bases separated the two germline ends. The CDR3 has 13 residues. CDR3 region: CASSLDTSDTQYF. The CDR3 nucleotides are TGTGCCAGCAGCTTAGACACTTCAGATACGCAGTATTTT.

This chain connects TRBV20-1 to TRBJ2-7, with D perhaps matching TRBD1 (5 bases). Trimming stripped 2 bases from V and 2 bases from J, with 10 bases between. Per germline, CDR1 DFQATT and CDR2 SNEGSKA (reference sequence). The CDR3 length is 13 residues. CDR3 region: CSARQGITYEQYF. The CDR3 coding sequence is TGCAGTGCTAGACAGGGAATCACCTACGAGCAGTACTTC.

CDR3 protein: CASSLVLWGAPYNEQFF. DNA of the CDR3: TGTGCCAGCAGCTTAGTTTTATGGGGGGCCCCCTACAATGAGCAGTTCTTC. This chain uses TRBV7-2 with TRBJ2-1, with D perhaps given as TRBD1 or TRBD2 (6 bases each). This CDR3 spans 17 amino acids. The germline V gene has CDR1 SGHTA and CDR2 FQGNSA. V lost 1 base to trimming and J lost 2 bases, with 15 bases between them.

The chain carries TRBV7-3 and TRBJ2-2; the D is unclear. This CDR3 region has 15 residues. Trimming shortened V by 0 bases and J by 5 bases, and 10 bases separated the two germline ends. Germline V gene lookup returns CDR1 SGHTA and CDR2 FQGTGA. The CDR3 region is CASSLTPKTTGELFF. As DNA, the CDR3 is TGTGCCAGCAGCTTAACCCCCAAAACGACCGGGGAGCTGTTTTTT.